This T cell receptor (beta chain) was retrieved from a study of T-cell reconstitution after alpha-beta-depleted transplantation in children. Broader study findings: Alpha-beta T cells about two months after transplant reportedly derived from several hundred expanded graft clones. Most T-cell counts and diversity one year after the transplant came from T cells that were newly produced. Surviving recipient T cells and thymic progenitors accounted for the high day-60 TCRbeta diversity observed in some patients.

This clonotype was picked up many times. Its antigen is still unknown. Preparation of the TCRbeta library was carried out with unique molecular identifiers. TCRdb reprocessed the PCR reads via MiXCR and lists one record per CDR3 protein. This table holds over 450,000 distinct CDR3 sequences, roughly a tenth found once. The CDR3 length is 12 residues. V lost 2 bases to trimming and J lost 9 bases, with 14 bases between them. Germline values: CDR1 DFQATT, CDR2 SNEGSKA (reference sequence). The input for sequencing was PBMCs, taken before TCRalphabeta/CD19-depleted stem cell transplant. This receptor was identified in a child under 10 years old with inherited bone marrow failure, due to receive a stem cell transplant. The gene calls are TRBV20-1 and TRBJ2-7, with D tentatively TRBD1 or TRBD2 (5 bases each). The CDR3 is CSARQTSGRQYF. Here the CDR3 DNA reads TGCAGTGCTAGACAGACTTCGGGACGGCAGTACTTC.